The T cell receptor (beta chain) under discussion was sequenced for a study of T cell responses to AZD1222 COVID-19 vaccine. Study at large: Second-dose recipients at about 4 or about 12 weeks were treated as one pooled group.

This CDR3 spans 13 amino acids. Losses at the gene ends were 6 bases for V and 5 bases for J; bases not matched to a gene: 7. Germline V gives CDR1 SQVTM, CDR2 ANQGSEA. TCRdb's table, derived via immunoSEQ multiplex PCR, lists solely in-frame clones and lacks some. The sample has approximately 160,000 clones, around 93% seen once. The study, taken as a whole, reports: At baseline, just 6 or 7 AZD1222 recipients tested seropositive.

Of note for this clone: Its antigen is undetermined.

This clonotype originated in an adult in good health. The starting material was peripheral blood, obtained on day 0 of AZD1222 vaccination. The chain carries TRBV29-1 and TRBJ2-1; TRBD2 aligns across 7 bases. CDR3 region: CSVHGRANNEQFF. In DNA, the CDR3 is TGCAGCGTCCATGGGAGGGCGAACAATGAGCAGTTCTTC.